This entry lists 14 T cell receptor beta chains sequenced from one sample in a study of blood T cell repertoires in COVID-19. Some clones are missing from TCRdb's copy, which holds only in-frame ones; the method was immunoSEQ multiplex PCR. The sample includes fewer than 300,000 clones, approximately 82% seen only once; the top ten take roughly 3.1%. Sequences were obtained from peripheral blood. The receptors here all came from a woman between 18 and 29 years old with acute or convalescent COVID-19.

The chain carries TRBV6-1 and TRBJ2-4, with D tentatively TRBD2 (6 bases). Germline-derived CDR1 and CDR2 are MNHNS and SASEGT. Trimming removed 4 bases at V and 0 bases at J, with 13 bases between. The CDR3 has 16 amino acids. DNA for the CDR3: TGTGCCAGCAGTGCCGGGTGGGACTTAGCCAAAAACATTCAGTACTTC. Its protein is CASSAGWDLAKNIQYF.

The chain couples TRBV3-1 (or the pseudogene TRBV3-2) to TRBJ2-7; D is perhaps TRBD1 (5 bases). Deletions cut 2 bases from V and 6 bases from J, with 14 bases between. Looked up from germline, CDR1 is LGHDT and CDR2 is YNNKEL (reference sequence). This CDR3 region has 14 residues. CDR3 protein: CASSQFFQGTEQYF. The CDR3 DNA sequence: TGTGCCAGCAGCCAATTTTTTCAGGGAACCGAGCAGTACTTC.

The V and J genes are TRBV28 and TRBJ2-7; possibly TRBD1 for D (6 bases). V lost 1 base and J 6 bases, leaving 13 bases between the germline ends. Germline CDR1 MDHEN, CDR2 SYDVKM. CDR3 length equals 14 residues. CDR3 coding DNA: TGTGCCAGCAGTTTATTGCGGCACAGGGTCGAGCAGTACTTC. It specifies CASSLLRHRVEQYF.

This clone was detected only a few times. V and J are TRBV6-4 and TRBJ2-3; no clear D gene. Germline assignment: CDR1 MRHNA and CDR2 SNTAGT. The CDR3 is 13 residues long. The germline V and J ends were trimmed by 6 bases and 0 bases, with 7 bases remaining between them. This CDR3 is CASSAKSTDTQYF. The DNA of the CDR3 is TGTGCCAGCAGCGCTAAGAGCACAGATACGCAGTATTTT.

The V gene is TRBV19, the J gene TRBJ2-1; 13 bases align to TRBD2. V lost 5 bases, J lost 5 bases, and 15 bases stayed unmatched. The CDR3 contains 19 residues. Germline loops: CDR1 LNHDA, CDR2 SQIVND (reference sequence). CDR3 residues: CASSPGLAGDPQINNEQFF. The CDR3 DNA sequence: TGTGCCAGTAGTCCAGGACTAGCGGGAGACCCACAAATCAACAATGAGCAGTTCTTC.

The chain employs TRBV7-2 and TRBJ2-1, with 11 bases lining up with TRBD2. V shed 5 bases and J 2 bases; nucleotides not matched to a gene: 8. CDR1 SGHTA and CDR2 FQGNSA come from the germline V gene. CDR3 size: 17 residues. CDR3 protein: CASSPRLAGTAYNEQFF. The CDR3 nucleotides read TGTGCCAGCAGCCCCCGACTAGCGGGGACCGCCTACAATGAGCAGTTCTTC.

This clone came up once. This CDR3 is CASSVGGRSGGETQYF. In DNA form, the CDR3 reads TGTGCCAGCAGCGTAGGAGGGCGCTCGGGCGGAGAGACCCAGTACTTC. The chain is built from TRBV9 and TRBJ2-5; tentatively, D is TRBD2 (5 bases). Germline CDR1 reads SGDLS; CDR2 reads YYNGEE. The length of the CDR3 is 16 residues. Between the trimmed V and J ends, which lost 0 bases and 4 bases, there was a span of 16 bases.

CDR3 in DNA: TGTGCCAGCAGCTTAACCCCTCTAGCGGCGGGGGACAATGAGCAGTTCTTC. Amino acid sequence: CASSLTPLAAGDNEQFF. The chain combines TRBV7-3 with TRBJ2-1; 7 nucleotides line up with TRBD2. The CDR3 contains 17 residues. J lost 5 bases, V lost 0 bases, and 10 bases had no gene match. Germline CDR1 is SGHTA and CDR2 is FQGTGA.

The CDR3 reads CASSRRTSGISNEQFF. CDR3 nucleotide sequence: TGTGCCAGCAGCCGGAGGACTAGCGGGATTAGTAATGAGCAGTTCTTC. The chain is built from TRBV3-1 (or the pseudogene TRBV3-2) and TRBJ2-1, with 12 bases aligning to TRBD2. The trim removed 4 bases at V and 7 bases at J, leaving 8 bases unmatched. The CDR3 loop spans 16 amino acids. CDR1 is LGHDT and CDR2 is YNNKEL in the germline V gene (reference sequence).

V and J are TRBV6-5 and TRBJ2-7; no definite D call. Germline CDR1 reads MNHEY; CDR2 reads SVGAGI. Trimming shortened V by 0 bases and J by 1 base, and 10 bases separated the two germline ends. The CDR3 is 15 amino acids. CDR3 in amino acids: CASSYSIQASYEQYF. The CDR3 DNA is TGTGCCAGCAGTTACTCGATCCAGGCATCCTACGAGCAGTACTTC.

The J gene is TRBJ2-7, the V gene TRBV2; 7 bases line up with TRBD1. The germline CDR1 and CDR2 sequences are SNHLY and FYNNEI. V trimming: 4 bases; J trimming: 5 bases; junction bases outside the gene matches: 5. The CDR3 runs to 13 residues. The CDR3 nucleotides read TGTGCCAGCAGTGGTGACAGGGACAACGAGCAGTACTTC. It specifies CASSGDRDNEQYF.

The chain carries TRBV2 and TRBJ1-5; D is undetermined. Trimming shortened V by 5 bases and J by 2 bases, and 7 bases separated the two germline ends. The CDR3 consists of 13 residues. Looked up from germline, CDR1 is SNHLY and CDR2 is FYNNEI. DNA of the CDR3: TGTGCCAGCAGTCCAACGGGCAATCAGCCCCAGCATTTT. Protein: CASSPTGNQPQHF.

V and J are TRBV6-4 and TRBJ2-1; D is possibly TRBD2 (6 bases). The CDR3 contains 14 residues. The ends were cut back, 3 bases at V and 0 bases at J, with 6 bases in the middle. Germline V lookup: CDR1 MRHNA, CDR2 SNTAGT. The CDR3 here is CASSEGGSYNEQFF. The CDR3 DNA is TGTGCCAGCAGTGAGGGAGGCTCCTACAATGAGCAGTTCTTC.

The chain uses TRBV28 and TRBJ2-7; weak D call: TRBD1 (5 bases). V was cut by 2 bases and J by 4 bases, with 15 bases left in between. Germline CDR1 reads MDHEN; CDR2 reads SYDVKM. The CDR3 contains 15 residues. The CDR3 is CASSLREVTAYEQYF. As DNA, the CDR3 is TGTGCCAGCAGTTTAAGAGAGGTGACAGCTTACGAGCAGTACTTC.